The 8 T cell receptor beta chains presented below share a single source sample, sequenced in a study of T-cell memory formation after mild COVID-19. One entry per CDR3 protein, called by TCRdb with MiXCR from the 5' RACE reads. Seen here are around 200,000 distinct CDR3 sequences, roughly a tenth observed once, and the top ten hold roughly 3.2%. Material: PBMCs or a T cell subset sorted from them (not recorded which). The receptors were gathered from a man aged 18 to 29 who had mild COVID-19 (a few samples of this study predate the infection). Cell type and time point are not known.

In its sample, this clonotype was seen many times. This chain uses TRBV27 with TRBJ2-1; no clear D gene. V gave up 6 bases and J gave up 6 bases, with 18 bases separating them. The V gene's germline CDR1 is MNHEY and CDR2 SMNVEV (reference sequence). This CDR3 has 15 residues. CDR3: CASSTRFLWGNEQFF. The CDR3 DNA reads TGTGCCAGCAGCACCCGATTCCTCTGGGGCAATGAGCAGTTCTTC.

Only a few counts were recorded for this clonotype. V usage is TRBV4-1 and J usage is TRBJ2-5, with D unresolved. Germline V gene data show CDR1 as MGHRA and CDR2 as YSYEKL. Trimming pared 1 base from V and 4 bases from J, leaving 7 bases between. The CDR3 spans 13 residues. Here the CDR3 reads CASSQALSETQYF. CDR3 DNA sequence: TGCGCCAGCAGCCAAGCCCTTTCAGAGACCCAGTACTTC.

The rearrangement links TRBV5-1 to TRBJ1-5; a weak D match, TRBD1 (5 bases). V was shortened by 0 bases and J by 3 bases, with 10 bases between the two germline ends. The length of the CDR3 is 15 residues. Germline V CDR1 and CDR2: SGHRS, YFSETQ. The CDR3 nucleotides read TGCGCCAGCAGCTTGGCCTCAGGGACCAATCAGCCCCAGCATTTT. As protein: CASSLASGTNQPQHF.

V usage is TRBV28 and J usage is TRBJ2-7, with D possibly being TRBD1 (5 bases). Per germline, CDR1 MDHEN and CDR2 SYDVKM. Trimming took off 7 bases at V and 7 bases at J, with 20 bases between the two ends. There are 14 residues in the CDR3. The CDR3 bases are TGTGCCAGCACCGGAACAGGCCACCTAAGGGAGCAGTACGTC. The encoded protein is CASTGTGHLREQYV.

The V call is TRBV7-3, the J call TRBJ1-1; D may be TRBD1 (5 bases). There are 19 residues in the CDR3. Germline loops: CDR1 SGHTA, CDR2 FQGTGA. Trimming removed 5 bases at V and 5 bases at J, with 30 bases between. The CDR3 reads CASSVMTLPPSGFWTEAFF. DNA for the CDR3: TGTGCCAGCAGCGTAATGACCCTCCCTCCCTCAGGGTTTTGGACTGAAGCTTTCTTT.

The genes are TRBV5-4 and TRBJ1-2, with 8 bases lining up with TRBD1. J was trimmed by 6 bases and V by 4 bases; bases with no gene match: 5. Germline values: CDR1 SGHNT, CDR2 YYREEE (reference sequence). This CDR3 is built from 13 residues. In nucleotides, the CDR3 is TGTGCCAGCAGCCGACAGGGGCCTGATGGCTACACCTTC. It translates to CASSRQGPDGYTF.

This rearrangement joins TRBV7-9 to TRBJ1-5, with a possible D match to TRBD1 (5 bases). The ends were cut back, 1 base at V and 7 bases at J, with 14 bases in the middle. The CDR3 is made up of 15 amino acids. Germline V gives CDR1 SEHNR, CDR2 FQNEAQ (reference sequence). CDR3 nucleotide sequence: TGTGCCAGCAGCTTAGATGGGACCCAACGACAGCCCCAGCATTTT. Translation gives CASSLDGTQRQPQHF.

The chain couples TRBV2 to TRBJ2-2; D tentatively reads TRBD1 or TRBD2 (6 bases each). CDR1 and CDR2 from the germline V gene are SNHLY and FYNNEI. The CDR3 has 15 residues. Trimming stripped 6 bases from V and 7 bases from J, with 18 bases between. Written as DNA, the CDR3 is TGTGCCAGCAGGAAGAACGAGGGGGGTGACGGGGAGCTGTTTTTT. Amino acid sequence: CASRKNEGGDGELFF.